The following is a TCR beta chain sequence with its context. V trimming: 4 bases; J trimming: 5 bases; junction bases outside the gene matches: 6. There are 14 residues in the CDR3. Germline lookup yields CDR1 MNHEY and CDR2 SVGEGT. The source of the sample is a study of blood T cell repertoires in COVID-19. Looking at the study overall: There were acute and convalescent COVID-19 samples, and they came from the United States, Italy and Spain. The analysed material was cDNA or gDNA that came from T cells, B-cell-depleted T cells, or PBMCs.

Authors' processing steps: From reference gene primer amplification, estimates of nucleated cell counts were derived. Clones were read by immunoSEQ multiplex PCR, and TCRdb kept only the in-frame ones, dropping some. V and J calls and clone size come straight from that table; D and trimming were deduced from the DNA. The sample lists approximately 250,000 clones, approximately 83% occurring once. This receptor was identified in a human donor in a cohort sampled during active COVID-19. This rearrangement joins TRBV6-2 or TRBV6-3 to TRBJ2-7, with 9 bases aligning to TRBD2. The specimen was peripheral blood. The CDR3 protein is CASSLAGELDEQYF. The CDR3 region has the DNA TGTGCCAGCAGTTTAGCGGGAGAGTTGGACGAGCAGTACTTC.